This T cell receptor (beta chain) was recorded in a study of blood T cell repertoires in COVID-19. The wider study: Specimens from acute and convalescent COVID-19 originated in the United States, Italy and Spain. Sample material is recorded as cDNA or gDNA derived from T cells, B-cell-depleted T cells, or PBMCs.

The authors' processing: Amplification from reference gene primers served as the basis for estimated nucleated cell counts. TCRdb keeps only in-frame clones here, not all; method: immunoSEQ multiplex PCR. V and J calls and clone size come straight from that table; D and trimming were deduced from the DNA. The data contain about 240,000 clones, 70% to 85% of them singletons. V lost 5 bases and J lost 8; bases outside the gene matches: 19. The CDR3 covers 17 residues. Per germline, CDR1 SGHTA and CDR2 FQGNSA. This clone was detected a few times. The sequenced material came from peripheral blood. This clonotype was obtained from a woman older than 75 with acute or convalescent COVID-19. The V call is TRBV7-2, the J call TRBJ1-2; 8 bases are shared with TRBD1. The CDR3 spells CASSPGGQAGYLSGYTF. CDR3 in DNA: TGTGCCAGCAGCCCCGGGGGACAGGCGGGATACCTAAGCGGCTACACCTTC.